The TCR beta chain under discussion was sequenced for a study of blood T cell repertoires in COVID-19. Study context: Nucleic acid was either cDNA or gDNA, and it came from T cells, B-cell-depleted T cells, or PBMCs.

Assay: immunoSEQ multiplex PCR; the TCRdb copy retains only in-frame clones and omits some. The sample has about 55,000 clones, roughly 87% seen once. This clone was detected only once. The sample comprised peripheral blood. This TCR derives from a woman in her sixties with acute or convalescent COVID-19.

CDR3: CASSPRTSGSLTYEQYF. CDR3 DNA: TGTGCCAGCAGTCCCCGGACTAGCGGGAGTCTTACCTACGAGCAGTACTTC. This chain links TRBV27 with TRBJ2-7, with 13 bases fitting TRBD2. Germline values: CDR1 MNHEY, CDR2 SMNVEV (reference sequence). CDR3 length equals 17 residues. The trim removed 5 bases at V and 2 bases at J, leaving 9 bases unmatched.